These T cell receptor beta chains were read from a single sample in a study of OX40 agonist ivuxolimab in advanced cancers. Assay used: immunoSEQ multiplex PCR; TCRdb lists only in-frame clones, some missing. The sample holds some 66,000 clones; roughly 80% are singletons and the top ten take roughly 1.5%. The sample consisted of CD4+ or CD8+ T cells sorted from blood, taken in a trial of the OX40 agonist ivuxolimab. Receptor source: an adult with an advanced solid tumor such as melanoma, head and neck, liver or kidney cancer. Each CDR3 is given with its conserved first and last residue. The D gene is left open where the match is weak. Size is stated for part of the rows, as once, few or many counts, or as a class when the clone is expanded.

CDR3	DNA	D	J	size	V
CAWSVPGVDEKLFF	TGTGCCTGGAGTGTCCCAGGGGTTGATGAAAAACTGTTTTTT	NA	TRBJ1-4	NA	TRBV30
CASSSDREQFF	TGCGCCAGCAGCTCCGACAGGGAGCAGTTCTTC	NA	TRBJ2-1	NA	TRBV5-1
CAISDPQGIQETQYF	TGTGCCATCAGTGACCCACAGGGGATTCAAGAGACCCAGTACTTC	TRBD1	TRBJ2-5	NA	TRBV10-3
CASSPRRRQETQYF	TGTGCCAGTAGCCCACGAAGGAGGCAAGAGACCCAGTACTTC	NA	TRBJ2-5	NA	TRBV19
CSVRGQGAHEQYF	TGCAGCGTTAGGGGACAGGGGGCCCACGAGCAGTACTTC	TRBD1	TRBJ2-7	NA	TRBV29-1
CASSGAVRGNEQFF	TGTGCCAGTAGTGGGGCAGTACGCGGAAATGAGCAGTTCTTC	NA	TRBJ2-1	NA	TRBV19
CASSFGVRDEQFF	TGTGCCAGCAGTTTTGGGGTGAGGGATGAGCAGTTCTTC	NA	TRBJ2-1	NA	TRBV27
CASSLSGQRFYEQYF	TGTGCCAGCAGCCTTAGCGGACAGCGGTTTTACGAGCAGTACTTC	NA	TRBJ2-7	once	TRBV13
CASSESSDTQYF	TGCGCCAGCAGTGAGTCATCAGATACGCAGTATTTT	NA	TRBJ2-3	NA	TRBV10-2
CASSVHMGQPQHF	TGTGCCAGCAGCGTCCACATGGGTCAGCCCCAGCATTTT	NA	TRBJ1-5	NA	TRBV9
CASSSLAGGYNEQFF	TGTGCCAGCAGTTCCCTAGCGGGAGGTTACAATGAGCAGTTCTTC	TRBD2	TRBJ2-1	NA	TRBV7-6
CASSSRNSYEQYF	TGTGCCAGCAGTTCCAGGAATTCCTACGAGCAGTACTTC	NA	TRBJ2-7	NA	TRBV27
CSASENTEAFF	TGCAGTGCTAGTGAGAACACTGAAGCTTTCTTT	NA	TRBJ1-1	once	TRBV20-1
CAISELTGGDEKLFF	TGTGCCATCAGTGAGCTGACAGGGGGTGACGAAAAACTGTTTTTT	TRBD1	TRBJ1-4	NA	TRBV10-3
CASSRQDFSEKLFF	TGTGCCAGTAGTAGACAGGACTTCAGTGAAAAACTGTTTTTT	NA	TRBJ1-4	NA	TRBV19
CASSPTGGTMNTEAFF	TGTGCCAGCAGCCCGACGGGAGGGACCATGAACACTGAAGCTTTCTTT	NA	TRBJ1-1	NA	TRBV7-9
CAISGGTGRQPQHF	TGTGCCATCAGCGGCGGGACAGGGCGTCAGCCCCAGCATTTT	TRBD1	TRBJ1-5	NA	TRBV10-3
CASTQGDATYEQYF	TGTGCCAGCACACAGGGGGACGCTACCTACGAGCAGTACTTC	TRBD1	TRBJ2-7	few	TRBV7-9
CASSPAGGLADTQYF	TGTGCCAGCTCACCAGCGGGAGGACTCGCAGATACGCAGTATTTT	TRBD2	TRBJ2-3	NA	TRBV18
CASSGLAGGTSRTGELFF	TGTGCCAGCAGTGGGCTAGCGGGTGGAACCTCGCGGACCGGGGAGCTGTTTTTT	TRBD2	TRBJ2-2	NA	TRBV6-1
CAWGRDRNTGELFF	TGTGCCTGGGGTCGGGACAGAAACACCGGGGAGCTGTTTTTT	TRBD1	TRBJ2-2	few	TRBV30
CASEYGVNTEAFF	TGTGCCAGCGAGTACGGGGTGAACACTGAAGCTTTCTTT	NA	TRBJ1-1	few	TRBV18
CASSPGTVYEKLFF	TGTGCCAGCAGCCCCGGGACAGTCTATGAAAAACTGTTTTTT	TRBD1	TRBJ1-4	NA	TRBV5-6
CASSLGLAGGSTKQYF	TGTGCCAGCAGCTTGGGACTAGCGGGGGGCTCCACCAAGCAGTACTTC	TRBD2	TRBJ2-7	NA	TRBV5-6
CASSRGRETQYF	TGTGCCAGCAGCAGGGGGCGGGAGACCCAGTACTTC	TRBD1	TRBJ2-5	NA	TRBV2
CASSFSLRGQGALDEQFF	TGCGCCAGCAGCTTCTCTCTCCGCGGACAGGGGGCTCTCGATGAGCAGTTCTTC	TRBD1	TRBJ2-1	NA	TRBV5-1
CASSENEKLFF	TGTGCCAGCAGCGAGAATGAAAAACTGTTTTTT	NA	TRBJ1-4	NA	TRBV28
CASSYSKPGQGYEQYF	TGTGCCAGCAGTTACTCGAAGCCGGGACAGGGATACGAGCAGTACTTC	TRBD1	TRBJ2-7	NA	TRBV6-5
CASSLGGTGLSYEQYF	TGTGCCAGCAGCTTAGGGGGGACAGGGCTTTCCTACGAGCAGTACTTC	TRBD1	TRBJ2-7	once	TRBV7-8
CASSHARGASYEQYF	TGTGCCAGCAGTCATGCTAGGGGAGCAAGCTACGAGCAGTACTTC	NA	TRBJ2-7	NA	TRBV28
CAMAADGTGVTEAFF	TGTGCCATGGCGGCCGACGGGACAGGGGTTACTGAAGCTTTCTTT	TRBD1	TRBJ1-1	few	TRBV10-3
CASSFDIRSTEAFF	TGCGCCAGCAGCTTCGACATAAGGAGCACTGAAGCTTTCTTT	NA	TRBJ1-1	once	TRBV5-1
CASSAYTGSSGNTIYF	TGTGCCAGCAGCGCCTACACAGGGAGCTCTGGAAACACCATATATTTT	NA	TRBJ1-3	few	TRBV7-9
CASSLAFLSAGVNEQFF	TGCGCCAGCAGCTTGGCATTTTTATCAGCGGGAGTCAATGAGCAGTTCTTC	TRBD2	TRBJ2-1	NA	TRBV5-1
CASSSGGNQPQHF	TGTGCCAGCTCGTCCGGTGGCAATCAGCCCCAGCATTTT	NA	TRBJ1-5	NA	TRBV18
CAWAQGSDQPQHF	TGTGCCTGGGCTCAGGGGAGTGACCAGCCCCAGCATTTT	NA	TRBJ1-5	NA	TRBV30
CASWGRGAPKKHNYGYTF	TGCGCCAGCTGGGGCAGGGGGGCGCCCAAGAAACATAACTATGGCTACACCTTC	TRBD1	TRBJ1-2	NA	TRBV4-1
CASSARLTNTGELFF	TGTGCCAGCAGCGCCCGTCTTACGAACACCGGGGAGCTGTTTTTT	NA	TRBJ2-2	NA	TRBV9
CASSLAGRMNTGELFF	TGCGCCAGCAGCTTGGCTGGCAGAATGAACACCGGGGAGCTGTTTTTT	NA	TRBJ2-2	once	TRBV5-1
CASSLAAGSYGYTF	TGTGCCAGCAGCTTAGCGGCGGGCTCCTATGGCTACACCTTC	NA	TRBJ1-2	NA	TRBV7-9
CASSAGTVYEQYF	TGTGCCAGCAGTGCCGGGACAGTCTACGAGCAGTACTTC	TRBD1	TRBJ2-7	once	TRBV6-1
CASSPGGLAGVDEQFF	TGTGCCAGCAGCCCGGGGGGGCTAGCGGGGGTCGATGAGCAGTTCTTC	TRBD2	TRBJ2-1	NA	TRBV11-2
CAWSRLSRNTGELFF	TGTGCCTGGAGTAGGTTGTCAAGGAACACCGGGGAGCTGTTTTTT	NA	TRBJ2-2	few	TRBV30
CSTESTDTQYF	TGCAGTACAGAGAGCACAGATACGCAGTATTTT	NA	TRBJ2-3	NA	TRBV20-1
CASSLVANTEAFF	TGTGCCAGCAGTTTAGTGGCTAACACTGAAGCTTTCTTT	NA	TRBJ1-1	NA	TRBV27
CASSPAGGISDTQYF	TGCGCCAGCAGCCCCGCGGGTGGGATCTCAGATACGCAGTATTTT	NA	TRBJ2-3	NA	TRBV5-1
CASSLGTVGEGKTQYF	TGCGCCAGCAGCTTGGGTACTGTGGGGGAGGGGAAGACCCAGTACTTC	TRBD2	TRBJ2-5	once	TRBV5-1